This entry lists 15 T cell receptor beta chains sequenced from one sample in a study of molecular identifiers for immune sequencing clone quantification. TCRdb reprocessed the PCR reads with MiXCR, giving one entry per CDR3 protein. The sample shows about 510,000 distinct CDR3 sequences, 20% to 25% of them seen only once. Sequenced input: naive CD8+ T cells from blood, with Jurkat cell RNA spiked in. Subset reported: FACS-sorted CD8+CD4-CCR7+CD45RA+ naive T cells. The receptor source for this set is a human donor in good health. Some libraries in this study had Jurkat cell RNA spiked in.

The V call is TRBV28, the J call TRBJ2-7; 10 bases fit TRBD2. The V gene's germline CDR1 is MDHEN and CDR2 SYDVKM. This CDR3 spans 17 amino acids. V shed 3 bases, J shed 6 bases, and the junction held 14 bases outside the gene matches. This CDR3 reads CASSFYLAGATGGEQYF. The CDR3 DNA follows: TGTGCCAGCAGTTTTTATCTAGCGGGAGCCACAGGGGGCGAGCAGTACTTC.

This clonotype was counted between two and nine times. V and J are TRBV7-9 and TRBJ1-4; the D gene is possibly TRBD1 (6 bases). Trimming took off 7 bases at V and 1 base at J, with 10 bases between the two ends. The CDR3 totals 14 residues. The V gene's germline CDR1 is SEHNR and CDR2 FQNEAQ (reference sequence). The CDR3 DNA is TGTGCCAGCAATAAACAGGGAACTAATGAAAAACTGTTTTTT. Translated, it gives CASNKQGTNEKLFF.

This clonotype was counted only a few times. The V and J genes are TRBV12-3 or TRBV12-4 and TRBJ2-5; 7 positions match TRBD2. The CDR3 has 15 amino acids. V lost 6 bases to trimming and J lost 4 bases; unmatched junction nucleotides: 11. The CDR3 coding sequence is TGTGCCAGCAGCCCGATAGCGGGCGAGGGAGAGACCCAGTACTTC. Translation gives CASSPIAGEGETQYF.

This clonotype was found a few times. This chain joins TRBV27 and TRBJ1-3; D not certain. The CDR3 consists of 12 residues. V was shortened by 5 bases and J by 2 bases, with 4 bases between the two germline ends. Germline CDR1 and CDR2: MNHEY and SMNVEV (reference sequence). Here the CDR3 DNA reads TGTGCCAGCAGTGACACTGGAAACACCATATATTTT. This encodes CASSDTGNTIYF.

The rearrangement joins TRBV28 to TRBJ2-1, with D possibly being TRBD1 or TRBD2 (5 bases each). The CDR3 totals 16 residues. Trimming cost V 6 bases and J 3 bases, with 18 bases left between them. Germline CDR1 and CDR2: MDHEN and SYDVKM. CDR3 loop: CASREMGPNYYNEQFF. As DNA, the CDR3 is TGTGCCAGCAGGGAAATGGGACCCAACTACTACAATGAGCAGTTCTTC.

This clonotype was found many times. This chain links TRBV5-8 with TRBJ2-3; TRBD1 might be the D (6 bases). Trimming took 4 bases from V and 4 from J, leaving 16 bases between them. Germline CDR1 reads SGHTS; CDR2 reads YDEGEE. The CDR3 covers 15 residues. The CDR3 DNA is TGTGCCAGCAGCCTAAGAACAGGGCCCGCAGATACGCAGTATTTT. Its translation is CASSLRTGPADTQYF.

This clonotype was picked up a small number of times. DNA for the CDR3: TGTGCCAGCGAAGGCGGGGAGCTGTTTTTT. It translates to CASEGGELFF. The genes are TRBV7-9 and TRBJ2-2; D unclear. CDR3 length: 10 residues. In germline, CDR1 is SEHNR, CDR2 FQNEAQ (reference sequence). V was cut by 8 bases and J by 7 bases, with 5 bases left in between.

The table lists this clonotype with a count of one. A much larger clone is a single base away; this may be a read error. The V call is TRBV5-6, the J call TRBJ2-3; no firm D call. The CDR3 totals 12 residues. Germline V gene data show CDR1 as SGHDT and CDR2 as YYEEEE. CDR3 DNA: TGTGCCAGCAGCCCCAAGTCAGATACGCGGTATTTT. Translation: CASSPKSDTRYF.

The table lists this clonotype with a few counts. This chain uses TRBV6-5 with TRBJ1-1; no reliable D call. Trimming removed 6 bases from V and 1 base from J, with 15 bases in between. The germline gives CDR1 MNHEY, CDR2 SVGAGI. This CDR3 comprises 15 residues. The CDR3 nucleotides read TGTGCCAGCAGGTCTGTGTCAACGGGGAACACTGAAGCTTTCTTT. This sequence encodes CASRSVSTGNTEAFF.

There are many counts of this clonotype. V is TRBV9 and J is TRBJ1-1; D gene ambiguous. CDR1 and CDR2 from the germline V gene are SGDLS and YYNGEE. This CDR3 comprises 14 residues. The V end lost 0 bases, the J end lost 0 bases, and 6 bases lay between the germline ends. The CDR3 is CASSVDYMNTEAFF. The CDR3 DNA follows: TGTGCCAGCAGCGTAGACTACATGAACACTGAAGCTTTCTTT.

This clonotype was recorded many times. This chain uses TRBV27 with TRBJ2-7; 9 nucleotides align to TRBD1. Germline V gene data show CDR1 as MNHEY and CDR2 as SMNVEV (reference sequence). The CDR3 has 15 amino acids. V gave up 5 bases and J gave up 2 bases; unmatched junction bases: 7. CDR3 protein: CASSPTGGAPYEQYF. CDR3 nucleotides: TGTGCCAGCAGTCCTACAGGGGGCGCGCCCTACGAGCAGTACTTC.

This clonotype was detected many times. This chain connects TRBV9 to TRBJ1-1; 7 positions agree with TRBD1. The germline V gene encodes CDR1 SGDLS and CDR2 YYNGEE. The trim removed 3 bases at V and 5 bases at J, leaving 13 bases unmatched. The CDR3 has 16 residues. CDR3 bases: TGTGCCAGCAGCGGGGGAGGGGGCGCGGGTATGACTGAAGCTTTCTTT. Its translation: CASSGGGGAGMTEAFF.

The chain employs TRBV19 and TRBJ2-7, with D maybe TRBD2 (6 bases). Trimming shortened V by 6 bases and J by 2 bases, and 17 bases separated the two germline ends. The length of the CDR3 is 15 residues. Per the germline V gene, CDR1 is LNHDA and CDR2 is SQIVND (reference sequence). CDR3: CASSARREATYEQYF. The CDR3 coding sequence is TGTGCCAGTAGCGCTCGGAGGGAGGCGACCTACGAGCAGTACTTC.

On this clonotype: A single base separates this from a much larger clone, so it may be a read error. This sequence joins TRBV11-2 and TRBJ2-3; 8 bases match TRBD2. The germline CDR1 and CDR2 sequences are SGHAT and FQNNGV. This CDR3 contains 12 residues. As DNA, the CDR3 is TGTGTCAGCAGCTTGGGCGGGGGGCCGCAGTATTTT. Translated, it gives CVSSLGGGPQYF.

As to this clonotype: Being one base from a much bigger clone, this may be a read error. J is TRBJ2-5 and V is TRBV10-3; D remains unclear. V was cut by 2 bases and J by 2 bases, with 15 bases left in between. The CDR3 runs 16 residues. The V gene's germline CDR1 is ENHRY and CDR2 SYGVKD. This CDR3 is CAISEINTEEQETQYF. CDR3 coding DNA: TGTGCCATCAGTGAGATCAACACCGAGGAGCAAGAGACCCAGTACTTC.